Below are 20 T cell receptor beta chains sequenced from a single sample in a study of OX40 agonist ivuxolimab in advanced cancers. Assay: immunoSEQ multiplex PCR; the TCRdb copy retains only in-frame clones and omits some. The table has over 35,000 clones, 89% seen once; the top ten hold roughly 10%. The sample in question was CD4+ or CD8+ T cells sorted from blood, obtained in a trial of the OX40 agonist ivuxolimab. These receptors all come from an adult with an advanced solid tumor such as melanoma, head and neck, liver or kidney cancer.

The gene calls are TRBV6-5 and TRBJ1-5; D is uncertain. CDR3 length equals 15 residues. V gave up 2 bases and J gave up 0 bases, with 8 bases separating them. Germline CDR1 and CDR2: MNHEY and SVGAGI. The CDR3 nucleotides are TGTGCCAGCAGTTACGCCCAGGTTAGCAATCAGCCCCAGCATTTT. Residues: CASSYAQVSNQPQHF.

The rearrangement joins TRBV6-5 to TRBJ2-3; 7 nucleotides agree with TRBD2. The CDR3 is 14 residues long. Germline trimming cut 4 bases from V and 3 bases from J; bases unmatched to any gene: 4. Looked up from germline, CDR1 is MNHEY and CDR2 is SVGAGI. CDR3 amino acids: CASSFASGTDTQYF. In nucleotides, the CDR3 is TGTGCCAGCAGTTTCGCTAGCGGTACAGATACGCAGTATTTT.

The DNA for the CDR3 is TGTGCCTGGTGGGGGCTCACAGATACGCAGTATTTT. Translating it yields CAWWGLTDTQYF. This chain uses TRBV30 with TRBJ2-3; D is perhaps TRBD1 (6 bases). Germline assignment: CDR1 GTSNPN and CDR2 SVGIG (reference sequence). Between the trimmed V and J ends, which lost 5 bases and 2 bases, there was a span of 8 bases. This CDR3 region has 12 residues.

The chain combines TRBV28 with TRBJ1-2; D is uncertain. V was trimmed by 6 bases and J by 8 bases, leaving 7 bases between them. This CDR3 is 10 amino acids long. Per germline, CDR1 MDHEN and CDR2 SYDVKM. The CDR3 DNA reads TGTGCCAGCAGGTCCGGCGGCTACACCTTC. Amino acids: CASRSGGYTF.

V and J are TRBV30 and TRBJ2-7; D is unclear. The CDR3 runs 12 residues. V was trimmed by 4 bases and J by 3 bases, leaving 10 bases between them. CDR1 GTSNPN and CDR2 SVGIG come from the germline V gene (reference sequence). DNA of the CDR3: TGTGCCTGGAAGGATAACCTCTACGAGCAGTACTTC. Amino acid sequence: CAWKDNLYEQYF.

V usage is TRBV5-3 and J usage is TRBJ2-7; maybe TRBD1 (5 bases). TRBV5-3 is known as an ORF, though its function is uncertain. This CDR3 contains 16 residues. Deletions cut 4 bases from V and 2 bases from J, with 19 bases between. DNA for the CDR3: TGTGCCAGAAGCCGTTTTGACAGCCTTCTTCCCTACGAGCAGTACTTC. Translated: CARSRFDSLLPYEQYF.

This chain joins TRBV4-3 and TRBJ1-1; D gene uncertain. The CDR3 extends over 14 amino acids. The germline V gene has CDR1 LGHNA and CDR2 YSLEER. Trimming removed 1 base at V and 6 bases at J, with 12 bases between. In nucleotides, the CDR3 is TGCGCCAGCAGCCAAGGGGTATCGGGTGCTGAAGCTTTCTTT. Protein sequence: CASSQGVSGAEAFF.

J is TRBJ2-3 and V is TRBV15; tentatively, D is TRBD1 (6 bases). Trimming cost V 8 bases and J 2 bases, with 14 bases left between them. Germline V gene lookup returns CDR1 LNHNV and CDR2 YYDKDF (reference sequence). This CDR3 spans 14 amino acids. Here the CDR3 DNA reads TGTGCCACCGCCCCGGGACAAGACACAGATACGCAGTATTTT. It encodes CATAPGQDTDTQYF.

V usage is TRBV11-2 and J usage is TRBJ1-1; D is uncertain. Germline V CDR1 and CDR2: SGHAT, FQNNGV. CDR3 size: 15 residues. Trimming stripped 5 bases from V and 3 bases from J, with 16 bases between. In DNA, the CDR3 is TGTGCCAGCAGCCCCCCTGGGCGGGTGTACACTGAAGCTTTCTTT. This gives the protein CASSPPGRVYTEAFF.

This clone was observed a few times. This chain joins TRBV2 and TRBJ2-1, with D unresolved. The germline V and J ends were trimmed by 6 bases and 2 bases, with 23 bases remaining between them. The germline gives CDR1 SNHLY, CDR2 FYNNEI. The CDR3 runs 18 residues. CDR3 sequence reads: CASRRRLVVSRAYNEQFF. The DNA of the CDR3 is TGTGCCAGCAGGCGTCGGCTAGTAGTGAGCAGAGCCTACAATGAGCAGTTCTTC.

This chain links TRBV9 with TRBJ2-1; 8 bases line up with TRBD2. The V segment lost 4 bases and the J segment 4 bases; nucleotides outside the gene matches: 4. The germline V gene has CDR1 SGDLS and CDR2 YYNGEE. The CDR3 spans 14 residues. CDR3 sequence reads: CASSTGLGYNEQFF. The CDR3 nucleotides are TGTGCCAGCAGCACGGGACTAGGGTACAATGAGCAGTTCTTC.

This chain uses TRBV10-3 with TRBJ2-7; TRBD1 matches 9 bases. The CDR3 spans 15 residues. Germline CDR1 ENHRY, CDR2 SYGVKD. The ends lost 4 bases at V and 2 bases at J; junction bases unmatched: 6. The DNA for the CDR3 is TGTGCCATCAGTGTCCGACAGGGGGATCCCTACGAGCAGTACTTC. This encodes CAISVRQGDPYEQYF.

This clone was found a few times. The J gene is TRBJ1-1, the V gene TRBV9; D not certain. The CDR3 has 14 residues. With 1 base removed from V and 0 bases from J, the gap between germline ends came to 7 bases. The germline gives CDR1 SGDLS, CDR2 YYNGEE. CDR3 sequence: CASSVSGLNTEAFF. Here the CDR3 DNA reads TGTGCCAGCAGCGTATCGGGGTTGAACACTGAAGCTTTCTTT.

V gene TRBV9 combines with J gene TRBJ2-1; D is undetermined. The CDR3 covers 11 residues. Trimming removed 0 bases from V and 11 bases from J, with 6 bases in between. CDR1 and CDR2 (germline): SGDLS, YYNGEE. The CDR3 DNA reads as TGTGCCAGCAGCGTAGCGGACCAGCAGTTCTTC. This encodes CASSVADQQFF.

The chain uses TRBV6-6 and TRBJ2-3, with D perhaps being TRBD1 or TRBD2 (5 bases each). V lost 5 bases and J 2 bases, leaving 14 bases between the germline ends. Germline CDR1 is MNHNY and CDR2 is SVGAGI (reference sequence). This CDR3 comprises 15 residues. The CDR3 region is CASSGTGPPTDTQYF. The CDR3 DNA follows: TGTGCCAGCAGTGGGACGGGACCCCCCACAGATACGCAGTATTTT.

The rearrangement joins TRBV11-2 to TRBJ1-5; no clear D gene. V lost 4 bases to trimming and J lost 0 bases, with 10 bases between them. The CDR3 totals 15 residues. Germline V lookup: CDR1 SGHAT, CDR2 FQNNGV. The CDR3 loop is CASSSAWDSNQPQHF. The CDR3 nucleotides read TGTGCCAGCAGCTCGGCGTGGGATAGCAATCAGCCCCAGCATTTT.

The genes are TRBV27 and TRBJ1-2; 10 bases are shared with TRBD1. The CDR3 length is 17 residues. V shed 5 bases and J 4 bases; nucleotides not matched to a gene: 13. Per the germline V gene, CDR1 is MNHEY and CDR2 is SMNVEV (reference sequence). The DNA for the CDR3 is TGTGCCAGCAGTCCCTACTCTCGTGGACAGGGGGGCTATGGCTACACCTTC. It specifies CASSPYSRGQGGYGYTF.

The chain couples TRBV7-2 to TRBJ1-4, with 7 bases lining up with TRBD1. V dropped 6 bases and J dropped 8; count of bases not matched to a gene: 12. Germline values: CDR1 SGHTA, CDR2 FQGNSA. This CDR3 region has 15 residues. CDR3 nucleotides: TGTGCCAGCAGGTATTGGGACAGTCGGAACGAAAAACTGTTTTTT. It is translated as CASRYWDSRNEKLFF.

The rearrangement links TRBV9 to TRBJ2-7; 8 bases match TRBD1. The germline CDR1 and CDR2 sequences are SGDLS and YYNGEE. There are 17 residues in the CDR3. With 4 bases clipped from V and 1 base from J, the junction kept 13 bases outside the gene matches. The CDR3 spells CASSNYGQGATSYEQYF. In nucleotides, the CDR3 is TGTGCCAGCAGCAACTACGGCCAGGGGGCCACGTCCTACGAGCAGTACTTC.

The rearrangement joins TRBV13 to TRBJ2-3; a possible D gene is TRBD1 (5 bases). V was clipped by 5 bases and J by 3 bases, with 9 bases between them. The CDR3 covers 13 residues. Germline V CDR1 and CDR2: PRHDT, FYEKMQ (reference sequence). CDR3 amino acids: CASSARGTDTQYF. In DNA, the CDR3 is TGTGCCAGCAGCGCTAGGGGAACAGATACGCAGTATTTT.